Reported below is one T cell receptor (beta chain). Its antigen is not known. Donors counted as nominally healthy when sampled, yet unrecorded immune exposures were likely. This entry belongs to a study of cytomegalovirus exposure and HLA in healthy donors. Whole-study findings and limits: In an earlier analysis, productive rearrangement rates for most beta V segments clustered near 87% or 30%. Indistinguishability led to the exclusion of some V segments, TRBV6-2 and TRBV6-3 included.

The CDR3 has 12 residues. The germline gives CDR1 SGHAT, CDR2 FQDESV (reference sequence). Trimming took off 3 bases at V and 7 bases at J, with 9 bases between the two ends. The PCR had 60 Vbeta and 13 Jbeta primers. Libraries were prepared by immunoSEQ multiplex PCR; TCRdb keeps only in-frame clonotypes and omits some of them. Of 180,000 or so clones detected, over 80% appear once; the ten largest clones hold about 1.4%. The chain couples TRBV11-1 to TRBJ1-1; D may be TRBD1 (5 bases). Sequencing was done on a sample of PBMCs. The TCR was taken from a girl aged 10 to 17 in good health and CMV-seropositive. DNA for the CDR3: TGTGCCAGCAGCTTCAATCAGGGTGAAGCTTTCTTT. It is translated as CASSFNQGEAFF.